The 31 T cell receptor beta chains in this list originate from one sample, sequenced in a study of T cell responses to AZD1222 COVID-19 vaccine. Profiled with immunoSEQ multiplex PCR; TCRdb holds only in-frame clones, not every one. The sample includes about 120,000 clones, about 93% seen only once; the top ten take 4.2%. The source material was peripheral blood, sampled 28 days after the second dose of the MenACWY control vaccine. These receptors originate from an adult who received the MenACWY meningococcal vaccine as a control.

The chain couples TRBV7-6 to TRBJ1-5; 7 bases are a match to TRBD1. V was clipped by 1 base and J by 6 bases; unmatched bases: 6. The CDR3 has 15 residues. Looked up from germline, CDR1 is SGHVS and CDR2 is FNYEAQ. CDR3 in DNA: TGTGCCAGCAGCTTAGGGACAGGCGAAGGTCAGCCCCAGCATTTT. Translated: CASSLGTGEGQPQHF.

The rearrangement links TRBV6-2 or TRBV6-3 to TRBJ1-1, with D possibly being TRBD1 (5 bases). The CDR3 is made up of 17 amino acids. V was trimmed by 5 bases and J by 0 bases, leaving 19 bases between them. Germline CDR1 MNHEY, CDR2 SVGEGT. DNA of the CDR3: TGTGCCAGCAGTCCCCTGACAGTGTCCTTTATGAACACTGAAGCTTTCTTT. Its protein product is CASSPLTVSFMNTEAFF.

CDR3: CASSLVGLAGVVETQYF. The CDR3 DNA is TGCGCCAGCAGCTTGGTGGGACTAGCGGGGGTAGTGGAGACCCAGTACTTC. J is TRBJ2-5 and V is TRBV5-1; 14 bases line up with TRBD2. From germline, CDR1 is SGHRS and CDR2 YFSETQ. The CDR3 contains 17 residues. V lost 0 bases and J lost 5; bases outside the gene matches: 6.

The chain is built from TRBV2 and TRBJ2-3; perhaps TRBD2 as D (5 bases). There are 14 residues in the CDR3. Germline V gives CDR1 SNHLY, CDR2 FYNNEI. Trimming shortened V by 8 bases and J by 0 bases, and 12 bases separated the two germline ends. CDR3 region: CASAPSPSTDTQYF. The CDR3 nucleotides read TGTGCCAGCGCACCTAGCCCTAGCACAGATACGCAGTATTTT.

This chain connects TRBV19 to TRBJ1-5; no reliable D call. This CDR3 has 15 amino acids. The V end was cut by 3 bases, the J end by 5 bases, with 14 bases between. Germline V gives CDR1 LNHDA, CDR2 SQIVND (reference sequence). CDR3 DNA sequence: TGTGCCAGTAGTATCCTTTTAGGGATGGATCAGCCCCAGCATTTT. Its translation is CASSILLGMDQPQHF. Full variable domain (outside the CDR3, taken from reference TRBV19 and TRBJ1-5): DGGITQSPKYLFRKEGQNVTLSCEQNLNHDAMYWYRQDPGQGLRLIYYSQIVNDFQKGDIAEGYSVSREKKESFPLTVTSAQKNPTAFYLCASSILLGMDQPQHFGDGTRLSIL.

This clone was recorded only once. The chain uses TRBV27 and TRBJ1-1, with 7 nucleotides matching TRBD1. V shed 5 bases, J shed 3 bases, and the junction held 6 bases outside the gene matches. Germline V gene data show CDR1 as MNHEY and CDR2 as SMNVEV (reference sequence). This CDR3 contains 14 residues. The CDR3 nucleotides read TGTGCCAGCAGTCCTATAGGGACAGACACTGAAGCTTTCTTT. Residues: CASSPIGTDTEAFF.

The rearrangement joins TRBV7-9 to TRBJ2-4; 10 nucleotides line up with TRBD1. The V and J ends lost 5 bases and 6 bases, in that order; junction bases with no gene match: 7. The CDR3 extends over 15 amino acids. Germline values: CDR1 SEHNR, CDR2 FQNEAQ (reference sequence). This CDR3 reads CASSLRTGGRNIQYF. CDR3 DNA: TGTGCCAGCAGCCTCCGGACAGGGGGGAGAAACATTCAGTACTTC.

This rearrangement joins TRBV28 to TRBJ1-1; 7 bases match TRBD1. This CDR3 is built from 16 residues. Trimming took 6 bases from V and 0 from J; bases not matched to a gene: 10. Looked up from germline, CDR1 is MDHEN and CDR2 is SYDVKM. CDR3 sequence: CASRMLDRPMNTEAFF. Here the CDR3 DNA reads TGTGCCAGCAGAATGCTGGACAGGCCTATGAACACTGAAGCTTTCTTT. The full variable domain, in which reference TRBV28 and TRBJ1-1 provide the parts outside the CDR3, is DVKVTQSSRYLVKRTGEKVFLECVQDMDHENMFWYRQDPGLGLRLIYFSYDVKMKEKGDIPEGYSVSREKKERFSLILESASTNQTSMYLCASRMLDRPMNTEAFFGQGTRLTVV.

The chain combines TRBV19 with TRBJ2-1; 9 bases align to TRBD1. This CDR3 comprises 13 residues. Losses at the gene ends were 7 bases for V and 9 bases for J; bases not matched to a gene: 7. Looked up from germline, CDR1 is LNHDA and CDR2 is SQIVND (reference sequence). CDR3 nucleotides: TGTGCCAGTACGGACAGGGGCCAGAGTGAGCAGTTCTTC. It codes for CASTDRGQSEQFF.

The chain uses TRBV7-9 and TRBJ1-4; 7 positions match TRBD1. After removal of 1 base from V and 3 bases from J, the junction contained 5 bases not matched to a gene. Germline CDR1 SEHNR, CDR2 FQNEAQ (reference sequence). The CDR3 is made up of 16 amino acids. CDR3 DNA sequence: TGTGCCAGCAGCTTAGTACAGGGGCTTGCTAATGAAAAACTGTTTTTT. It specifies CASSLVQGLANEKLFF.

This clone came up once. This rearrangement joins TRBV5-8 to TRBJ1-5; TRBD1 might be the D (5 bases). The CDR3 totals 13 residues. V was cut by 5 bases and J by 1 base, with 7 bases left in between. The germline CDR1 and CDR2 sequences are SGHTS and YDEGEE. The CDR3, as DNA: TGTGCCAGCAGAAGGGACAGCAATCAGCCCCAGCATTTT. Translation gives CASRRDSNQPQHF.

The chain uses TRBV28 and TRBJ1-2; 8 bases agree with TRBD1. The junction had 7 bases not matched to a gene; V was cut back by 5 bases and J by 8 bases. CDR1 MDHEN and CDR2 SYDVKM come from the germline V gene. This CDR3 comprises 13 residues. This CDR3 reads CASSEDRGQGYTF. CDR3 sequence (DNA): TGTGCCAGCAGTGAAGACAGGGGCCAGGGCTACACCTTC.

The J gene is TRBJ1-3, the V gene TRBV28, with TRBD1 as a possible D gene (5 bases). Germline CDR1 is MDHEN and CDR2 is SYDVKM. V lost 6 bases and J 0 bases, leaving 18 bases between the germline ends. This CDR3 spans 17 amino acids. CDR3 in DNA: TGTGCCAGCAGACACCGGGACGGCGGCGCCTCTGGAAACACCATATATTTT. It codes for CASRHRDGGASGNTIYF.

This chain connects TRBV27 to TRBJ2-3; 12 bases map to TRBD2. V shed 5 bases and J 0 bases; nucleotides not matched to a gene: 3. CDR3 size: 16 residues. In germline, CDR1 is MNHEY, CDR2 SMNVEV (reference sequence). CDR3 nucleotide sequence: TGTGCCAGCAGTCTAGCGGGAGGGCGTAGCACAGATACGCAGTATTTT. Translation: CASSLAGGRSTDTQYF.

The chain has TRBV5-5 and TRBJ2-5; TRBD2 agrees at 7 bases. Germline V CDR1 and CDR2: SGHKS, YYEKEE (reference sequence). The V and J ends lost 4 bases and 7 bases, in that order; junction bases with no gene match: 16. The CDR3 is 16 residues long. The CDR3 nucleotides read TGTGCCAGCAGCGGAGTCTCAACTAGCGCCGGTGGGACCCAGTACTTC. It encodes CASSGVSTSAGGTQYF. Variable domain in full (rest from reference TRBV5-5 and TRBJ2-5): DAGVTQSPTHLIKTRGQQVTLRCSPISGHKSVSWYQQVLGQGPQFIFQYYEKEERGRGNFPDRFSARQFPNYSSELNVNALLLGDSALYLCASSGVSTSAGGTQYFGPGTRLLVL.

This rearrangement joins TRBV5-1 to TRBJ1-1, with D perhaps matching TRBD1 (5 bases). From germline, CDR1 is SGHRS and CDR2 YFSETQ. The CDR3 has 13 amino acids. The V end lost 0 bases, the J end lost 7 bases, and 10 bases lay between the germline ends. The CDR3 here is CASSLEGTGEAFF. The CDR3 DNA sequence: TGCGCCAGCAGCTTGGAGGGGACCGGTGAAGCTTTCTTT.

The V call is TRBV10-3, the J call TRBJ1-2, with a possible D match to TRBD1 (5 bases). The V and J ends lost 7 bases and 6 bases respectively, with 12 bases between them. Germline V CDR1 and CDR2: ENHRY, SYGVKD. This CDR3 has 12 residues. CDR3: CAINAGGDGYTF. The CDR3, as DNA: TGTGCCATCAATGCTGGAGGGGATGGCTACACCTTC.

The table lists this clone with a count of one. CDR3 nucleotides: TGTGCCACCAGCAGCCTAGCGGGAACCGTCTACAATGAGCAGTTCTTC. Protein sequence: CATSSLAGTVYNEQFF. The rearrangement uses TRBV15 and TRBJ2-1; 9 nucleotides match TRBD2. Unmatched junction bases numbered 6, after V lost 3 bases and J lost 3 bases. The CDR3 is 16 amino acids. Germline V gene data show CDR1 as LNHNV and CDR2 as YYDKDF (reference sequence).

Only one count was recorded for this clone. The V and J genes are TRBV28 and TRBJ2-1; 7 bases map to TRBD1. The V gene end was trimmed by 5 bases and the J gene end by 4 bases; junction bases not matched to a gene: 2. CDR1 is MDHEN, CDR2 SYDVKM, per germline. CDR3 length: 13 residues. The CDR3 reads CASSRGQYNEQFF. CDR3 DNA sequence: TGTGCCAGCAGTAGGGGGCAATACAATGAGCAGTTCTTC.

The CDR3 reads CASKLAGGLGETQYF. The CDR3, as DNA: TGTGCCAGCAAGCTAGCGGGAGGCTTGGGGGAGACCCAGTACTTC. The rearrangement joins TRBV28 to TRBJ2-5, with TRBD2 matching 11 bases. This CDR3 region has 15 residues. Losses at the gene ends were 7 bases for V and 5 bases for J; bases not matched to a gene: 9. Germline V gene data show CDR1 as MDHEN and CDR2 as SYDVKM.

The gene calls are TRBV3-1 (or the pseudogene TRBV3-2) and TRBJ2-5; 11 bases match TRBD2. The length of the CDR3 is 15 residues. V lost 6 bases to trimming and J lost 0 bases; unmatched junction nucleotides: 3. The germline V gene encodes CDR1 LGHDT and CDR2 YNNKEL (reference sequence). The CDR3 DNA is TGTGCCAGCAGTCCTAGCGGGGGGTACCAAGAGACCCAGTACTTC. This translates into CASSPSGGYQETQYF.

Only one count was recorded for this clone. The chain links TRBV19 to TRBJ1-2; maybe TRBD1 (5 bases). CDR1 is LNHDA and CDR2 is SQIVND in the germline V gene (reference sequence). This CDR3 is built from 14 residues. V was cut by 5 bases and J by 6 bases, with 16 bases left in between. In DNA form, the CDR3 reads TGTGCCAGTAGTTTTTCCCCCACAGGAGATGGCTACACCTTC. Protein: CASSFSPTGDGYTF.

The J gene is TRBJ1-5, the V gene TRBV19; possible D gene TRBD1, 6 bases. V was pared by 7 bases and J by 6 bases, with 16 bases between. This CDR3 is 14 amino acids long. CDR1 is LNHDA and CDR2 is SQIVND in the germline V gene (reference sequence). The CDR3 DNA is TGTGCCAGTAATGGGGGCCCGATGTCTCAGCCCCAGCATTTT. Protein: CASNGGPMSQPQHF.

By share, this clone ranks as medium-sized. The chain uses TRBV19 and TRBJ2-1; 10 bases are shared with TRBD2. The CDR3 consists of 21 residues. Germline CDR1 reads LNHDA; CDR2 reads SQIVND (reference sequence). V trimming: 5 bases; J trimming: 2 bases; junction bases outside the gene matches: 21. CDR3: CASSATGQWTSGAPPYNEQFF. The CDR3 DNA reads TGTGCCAGTAGTGCAACAGGACAGTGGACTAGCGGTGCACCGCCCTACAATGAGCAGTTCTTC. Filled out from reference TRBV19 and TRBJ2-1, the complete variable domain reads DGGITQSPKYLFRKEGQNVTLSCEQNLNHDAMYWYRQDPGQGLRLIYYSQIVNDFQKGDIAEGYSVSREKKESFPLTVTSAQKNPTAFYLCASSATGQWTSGAPPYNEQFFGPGTRLTVL.

V is TRBV5-1 and J is TRBJ1-6, with a tentative D call TRBD1 (5 bases). V was cut by 0 bases and J by 8 bases, with 15 bases left in between. The germline CDR1 and CDR2 sequences are SGHRS and YFSETQ. The CDR3 loop spans 16 amino acids. The CDR3 DNA reads TGCGCCAGCAGCTTGGGGTCAGGGCCAACGCATTCACCCCTCCACTTT. Translating gives CASSLGSGPTHSPLHF. Together with reference TRBV5-1 and TRBJ1-6, the CDR3 gives the full variable domain: KAGVTQTPRYLIKTRGQQVTLSCSPISGHRSVSWYQQTPGQGLQFLFEYFSETQRNKGNFPGRFSGRQFSNSRSEMNVSTLELGDSALYLCASSLGSGPTHSPLHFGNGTRLTVT.

Remarks on this clone: The DNA is left out, because the CDR3 cannot be placed on it with certainty; the CDR3 is given as TCRdb lists it. The chain combines TRBV6-6 with TRBJ2-1. The CDR3 comprises 15 residues, both ends counted. Germline V gene lookup returns CDR1 MNHNY and CDR2 SVGAGI (reference sequence). The chain's CDR3 is CASSYATVAWGSEFF.

The DNA of the CDR3 is TGTGCCAGCTCACCGAGACAGGGAAAGGGCACCGGGGAGCTGTTTTTT. Translation: CASSPRQGKGTGELFF. The chain is built from TRBV18 and TRBJ2-2, with TRBD1 identical over 7 bases. CDR3 size: 16 residues. CDR1 is KGHSH, CDR2 LQKENI, per germline. The V and J ends lost 3 bases and 4 bases, in that order; junction bases with no gene match: 8.

This clone appeared once. The chain combines TRBV30 with TRBJ2-1, with a possible D match to TRBD2 (5 bases). The V gene's germline CDR1 is GTSNPN and CDR2 SVGIG (reference sequence). This CDR3 is built from 13 residues. The V and J ends lost 0 bases and 4 bases respectively, with 7 bases between them. DNA for the CDR3: TGTGCCTGGAGTGTACGGGATTACAATGAGCAGTTCTTC. As protein: CAWSVRDYNEQFF.

V is TRBV7-2 and J is TRBJ2-7; TRBD1 might be the D (6 bases). Trimming pared 5 bases from V and 3 bases from J, leaving 11 bases between. Germline CDR1 is SGHTA and CDR2 is FQGNSA. The CDR3 is 13 residues long. The CDR3 spells CASSVGTFYEQYV. The CDR3 DNA sequence: TGTGCCAGCAGCGTAGGGACATTCTACGAGCAGTACGTC.

This clone came up once. The rearrangement links TRBV4-2 to TRBJ2-1; 9 bases are a match to TRBD1. The length of the CDR3 is 15 residues. Germline CDR1 is LGHNA and CDR2 is YNFKEQ. V trimming: 4 bases; J trimming: 6 bases; junction bases outside the gene matches: 7. The CDR3: CASSRARDRVNEQFF. CDR3 sequence (DNA): TGTGCCAGCAGCCGTGCCCGGGACAGGGTCAATGAGCAGTTCTTC.

This clone has just one count. The CDR3 region has the DNA TGCAGTGCTAGAGTCGGAGATACGCAGTATTTT. It yields the protein CSARVGDTQYF. This chain links TRBV20-1 with TRBJ2-3, with D unresolved. CDR1 is DFQATT, CDR2 SNEGSKA, per germline (reference sequence). V was shortened by 1 base and J by 5 bases, with 4 bases between the two germline ends. The CDR3 is 11 residues long.